The clone carrying this TCR beta chain occurred a few times. One end of the junction is discordant with germline, which a read error may explain. Axillary draining lymph nodes of breast cancer patients supplied the node samples. The data derive from a study of breast tumors, draining lymph nodes, adjacent tissues. TCRdb passed the multiplex PCR reads through MiXCR, listing each CDR3 protein once. In the table there are some 250,000 distinct CDR3 sequences, around 34% of which are singletons. This CDR3 spans 14 amino acids. Germline assignment: CDR1 DFQATT and CDR2 SNEGSKA (reference sequence). This TCR was sampled from a female donor with breast cancer. Some clones in this sample may be carry-over from other donors' samples. The sequenced material came from axillary lymph node tissue. The rearrangement uses TRBV20-1 and TRBJ2-1, with TRBD1 matching over 10 bases. The CDR3 protein is CSATGQGFYTEQFF. In DNA, the CDR3 is TGCAGTGCTACGGGACAGGGGTTCTACACTGAGCAGTTCTTC.